This record looks at one T cell receptor (beta chain) sequence and its context. Its target is not known. The method was immunoSEQ multiplex PCR; TCRdb's version includes in-frame clones alone and lacks a portion of them. The sample lists 60,000 to 95,000 clones, under 98% occurring once. Unstimulated regulatory T cells (CD4+CD25+CD127-), CD4+CD25- non-regulatory cells, CD4 and CD8 cells were FACS-sorted from thawed PBMCs. The data were taken from a study of Tregs in tolerant kidney transplant recipients. Whole-study context: Related graft donors supplied nonmyeloablative bone marrow transplants, and mixed chimerism was transient.

Study results and limitations: Antigen-driven expansion was suggested because donor-specific Tregs expanded more than all Tregs in tolerant patients.

The CDR3 has 16 residues. Germline CDR1 SGHTA, CDR2 FQGNSA. V gave up 5 bases and J gave up 4 bases; unmatched junction bases: 13. The sequence was obtained from a human donor who received a combined kidney and bone marrow transplant. Specimen: CD4+ T cells from blood, collected before the transplant. The chain recombines TRBV7-2 with TRBJ1-2; 7 positions match TRBD1. CDR3 residues: CASSPQTGNAIYGYTF. CDR3 DNA: TGTGCCAGCAGCCCTCAGACAGGGAATGCTATCTATGGCTACACCTTC.